This entry lists 18 T cell receptor beta chains sequenced from one sample in a study of identical twins. One entry per CDR3 protein results from TCRdb running MiXCR on the 5' RACE reads. The sample includes more than 350,000 distinct CDR3 sequences, 7% to 9.5% seen only once; the top ten take 8.5% to 10%. Sequencing used naive T cells sorted from blood. The receptors derive from a woman in her forties or fifties in good health.

This clonotype was detected a few times. This chain connects TRBV24-1 to TRBJ2-3; a possible D gene is TRBD2 (6 bases). This CDR3 has 13 amino acids. Per germline, CDR1 KGHDR and CDR2 SFDVKD. V lost 2 bases to trimming and J lost 7 bases, with 9 bases between them. The CDR3 protein is CATSDSSVHTQYF. The CDR3 region has the DNA TGTGCCACCAGTGATTCTAGCGTACATACGCAGTATTTT.

This clonotype was seen ten or more times. The V and J genes are TRBV12-3 or TRBV12-4 and TRBJ2-1; maybe TRBD2 (6 bases). CDR3 length equals 12 residues. V was clipped by 5 bases and J by 9 bases, with 11 bases between them. This CDR3 is CASSVTRFEQFF. The DNA for the CDR3 is TGTGCCAGCAGTGTGACTAGGTTTGAGCAGTTCTTC.

The sample holds a few counts of this clonotype. CDR3 residues: CASSLGNRAAEQYF. The CDR3, as DNA: TGTGCCAGCAGTTTAGGAAACCGGGCTGCCGAGCAGTACTTC. This chain joins TRBV28 and TRBJ2-7; D is unresolved. V was shortened by 2 bases and J by 6 bases, with 14 bases between the two germline ends. The CDR3 runs to 14 residues. The germline CDR1 and CDR2 sequences are MDHEN and SYDVKM.

In its sample, this clonotype was seen a few times. V is TRBV12-3 or TRBV12-4 and J is TRBJ2-2; no definite D call. The CDR3 length is 13 residues. Trimming left V 5 bases short and J 3 bases short, with 7 bases between. The CDR3 loop reads CASSHIDTGELFF. CDR3 nucleotide sequence: TGTGCCAGCAGTCACATCGACACCGGGGAGCTGTTTTTT.

This clonotype was seen only a few times. The gene calls are TRBV6-1 and TRBJ2-7; tentative D call: TRBD1 (5 bases). Trimming removed 10 bases at V and 4 bases at J, with 29 bases between. This CDR3 comprises 17 residues. Germline-derived CDR1 and CDR2 are MNHNS and SASEGT. The CDR3 region is CATKAVSLSRAWYEQYF. Written as DNA, the CDR3 is TGTGCCACGAAGGCCGTCTCGCTTAGCAGGGCGTGGTACGAGCAGTACTTC.

The table lists this clonotype with many counts. The chain combines TRBV29-1 with TRBJ2-1; perhaps TRBD2 as D (6 bases). The CDR3 loop spans 15 amino acids. Germline loops: CDR1 SQVTM, CDR2 ANQGSEA. Trimming shortened V by 4 bases and J by 4 bases, and 17 bases separated the two germline ends. CDR3: CSVAALAPKYNEQFF. Here the CDR3 DNA reads TGCAGCGTTGCGGCGCTAGCGCCAAAGTACAATGAGCAGTTCTTC.

This chain's CDR3 is CASSRTGTSSPDTQYF. The CDR3 DNA sequence: TGTGCCAGCAGTCGGACCGGGACTAGTTCCCCAGATACGCAGTATTTT. The chain employs TRBV12-3 or TRBV12-4 and TRBJ2-3; 8 nucleotides agree with TRBD2. The CDR3 spans 16 residues. Trimming at V came to 5 bases and at J to 4 bases, leaving 11 bases not matched to a gene.

The rearrangement joins TRBV4-1 to TRBJ2-1; 9 bases map to TRBD1. J gave up 6 bases and V 4 bases, and 4 bases lay outside the gene matches. The CDR3 sequence is 14 residues long. CDR1 is MGHRA, CDR2 YSYEKL, per germline. The CDR3 loop reads CASSPRTGVNEQFF. The CDR3 nucleotides are TGCGCCAGCAGCCCAAGGACAGGGGTCAATGAGCAGTTCTTC.

The chain links TRBV27 to TRBJ2-1; D call uncertain. This CDR3 has 13 residues. Germline-derived CDR1 and CDR2 are MNHEY and SMNVEV (reference sequence). V lost 0 bases and J 10 bases, leaving 10 bases between the germline ends. The CDR3 loop is CASSLSALVEQFF. DNA for the CDR3: TGTGCCAGCAGTTTATCGGCGTTGGTAGAGCAGTTCTTC.

This clonotype appeared many times. The chain joins TRBV18 to TRBJ2-4, with D possibly being TRBD2 (5 bases). The CDR3 is 16 residues long. Trimming stripped 2 bases from V and 9 bases from J, with 20 bases between. Germline V gene data show CDR1 as KGHSH and CDR2 as LQKENI. CDR3 coding DNA: TGTGCCAGCTCACCAGAATATGGTACCCATGCGGGCATTCAGTACTTC. It specifies CASSPEYGTHAGIQYF.

This clonotype was picked up many times. The chain combines TRBV4-1 with TRBJ2-7; 7 bases match TRBD2. This CDR3 contains 15 residues. The germline V gene encodes CDR1 MGHRA and CDR2 YSYEKL. V lost 4 bases, J lost 0 bases, and 6 bases stayed unmatched. CDR3 nucleotides: TGCGCCAGCAGCCCTGGACGGGACTACTCCTACGAGCAGTACTTC. This translates into CASSPGRDYSYEQYF.

This clonotype was counted only a few times. CDR3 protein: CASSNPLAGITDTQYF. CDR3 sequence (DNA): TGTGCCAGCAGCAACCCTCTAGCGGGGATCACAGATACGCAGTATTTT. The chain links TRBV7-3 to TRBJ2-3; 9 bases agree with TRBD2. The CDR3 contains 16 residues. V was clipped by 5 bases and J by 2 bases; unmatched bases: 8. Germline CDR1 SGHTA, CDR2 FQGTGA.

In this sample, this clonotype turned up a few times. CDR3 in amino acids: CASGPYSGRHNLNEQFF. The CDR3 DNA is TGTGCTAGTGGTCCGTATAGCGGGAGGCACAACCTAAATGAGCAGTTCTTC. This sequence joins TRBV12-5 and TRBJ2-1; 10 bases align to TRBD2. In germline, CDR1 is LGHNT, CDR2 FRNRAP. Trimming took 5 bases from V and 7 from J; bases not matched to a gene: 14. CDR3 length: 17 amino acids.

This clonotype has more than one count but fewer than ten. J is TRBJ2-2 and V is TRBV14; D is unresolved. The CDR3 has 13 amino acids. The V gene's germline CDR1 is SGHDN and CDR2 FVKESK. V was pared by 1 base and J by 5 bases, with 5 bases between. The CDR3 here is CASSQGKTGELFF. CDR3 sequence (DNA): TGTGCCAGCAGCCAAGGAAAAACCGGGGAGCTGTTTTTT.

This clonotype has at least ten counts. The J gene is TRBJ2-2, the V gene TRBV5-1; D possibly uses TRBD1 or TRBD2 (5 bases each). CDR3 length equals 14 residues. Trimming removed 5 bases from V and 0 bases from J, with 8 bases in between. CDR1 is SGHRS and CDR2 is YFSETQ in the germline V gene. CDR3 sequence reads: CASRGEPNTGELFF. The CDR3 DNA is TGCGCCAGCAGAGGGGAGCCGAACACCGGGGAGCTGTTTTTT.

This clonotype was counted between two and nine times. CDR3 region: CSAVDGTYEQYV. The CDR3 DNA sequence: TGCAGCGCCGTGGACGGTACCTACGAGCAGTACGTC. The gene calls are TRBV29-1 and TRBJ2-7; D remains ambiguous. Germline V gene data show CDR1 as SQVTM and CDR2 as ANQGSEA. The V gene lost 7 bases and the J gene lost 2 bases, with 12 bases spanning the gap. The CDR3 is 12 amino acids.

The chain recombines TRBV5-1 with TRBJ1-1; 7 bases match TRBD1. This CDR3 is built from 14 residues. Germline V CDR1 and CDR2: SGHRS, YFSETQ. Losses at the gene ends were 4 bases for V and 3 bases for J; bases not matched to a gene: 6. CDR3 sequence reads: CASSRPQGDTEAFF. The CDR3 DNA sequence: TGCGCCAGCAGCCGCCCCCAGGGGGACACTGAAGCTTTCTTT.

This rearrangement joins TRBV2 to TRBJ2-3; D unclear. The germline V gene encodes CDR1 SNHLY and CDR2 FYNNEI. V shed 3 bases and J shed 0 bases, with 10 bases lying between them. The CDR3 is 15 residues long. CDR3 nucleotide sequence: TGTGCCAGCAGTGATACCGCGGCTAGCACAGATACGCAGTATTTT. This sequence encodes CASSDTAASTDTQYF.